This entry is about one TCR beta chain. Its antigen is unidentified. This record belongs to a study of T cell responses to AZD1222 COVID-19 vaccine. Across the whole study: Pooling of second doses given at about 4 or about 12 weeks was done. The study's findings and limits: Reportedly, close to half of spike-specific TCRs are directed against unmutated variant regions. No repertoire was sampled before or during the peak T cell response, only after it. Clonal diversity was possibly underestimated, and white British individuals and females predominated among donors.

The method was immunoSEQ multiplex PCR; TCRdb's version includes in-frame clones alone and lacks a portion of them. The sample includes under 150,000 clones, 80% to 95% seen only once; the top ten take about 4.8%. V lost 1 base and J lost 0, with 8 bases in between. Germline V lookup: CDR1 SGHDN, CDR2 FVKESK. This CDR3 has 15 amino acids. This receptor was taken from an adult in good health. Sequencing was performed on peripheral blood, taken on day 0 of AZD1222 vaccination. The chain combines TRBV14 with TRBJ2-3; D ambiguous. CDR3 sequence: CASSQGLISTDTQYF. CDR3 coding DNA: TGTGCCAGCAGCCAAGGTCTGATAAGCACAGATACGCAGTATTTT. The variable domain in full, with the rest retrieved from reference TRBV14 and TRBJ2-3, is EAGVTQFPSHSVIEKGQTVTLRCDPISGHDNLYWYRRVMGKEIKFLLHFVKESKQDESGMPNNRFLAERTGGTYSTLKVQPAELEDSGVYFCASSQGLISTDTQYFGPGTRLTVL.